Listed here are 14 T cell receptor beta chains from one sample, sequenced in a study of blood T cell repertoires in COVID-19. Profiled with immunoSEQ multiplex PCR; TCRdb holds only in-frame clones, not every one. This sample has 190,000 or so clones, with 80% to 90% found just once. Sequenced material: peripheral blood. Receptor source: a woman aged 18-29 years who had recovered from COVID-19.

The genes are TRBV6-5 and TRBJ2-6; 7 bases are a match to TRBD2. Germline trimming cut 8 bases from V and 4 bases from J; bases unmatched to any gene: 8. The germline gives CDR1 MNHEY, CDR2 SVGAGI. The CDR3 covers 15 residues. In DNA, the CDR3 is TGTGCCAGCTCCTGGGGGGGATCGGGGGCCAACGTCCTGACTTTC. Its translation is CASSWGGSGANVLTF.

The chain employs TRBV7-2 and TRBJ2-5, with D possibly TRBD2 on 5 matching bases. Trimming cost V 1 base and J 4 bases, with 10 bases left between them. CDR1 is SGHTA, CDR2 FQGNSA, per germline. This CDR3 contains 14 residues. For the CDR3, the DNA is TGTGCCAGCAGCTTAGAGAGGGCGGCAGAGACCCAGTACTTC. As protein: CASSLERAAETQYF.

V is TRBV5-8 and J is TRBJ1-4, with 8 bases that match TRBD1. Unmatched junction bases numbered 27, after V lost 4 bases and J lost 13 bases. Germline V gene lookup returns CDR1 SGHTS and CDR2 YDEGEE. The length of the CDR3 is 19 residues. DNA for the CDR3: TGTGCCAGCAGCCGTCCCCTCTACGGGACAGGAGGCACTGAACGAGGACTGTTTTTT. Amino acid sequence: CASSRPLYGTGGTERGLFF.

V is TRBV27 and J is TRBJ2-7; tentative D call: TRBD1 (5 bases). The CDR3 totals 15 residues. With 0 bases removed from V and 4 bases from J, the gap between germline ends came to 13 bases. CDR1 and CDR2 (germline): MNHEY, SMNVEV (reference sequence). The CDR3 DNA sequence: TGTGCCAGCAGTTTATCGGGGCAGGCAATGTACGAGCAGTACTTC. Its protein product is CASSLSGQAMYEQYF.

The rearrangement links TRBV27 to TRBJ2-7, with 10 bases lining up with TRBD2. V shed 2 bases and J 1 base; nucleotides not matched to a gene: 2. The CDR3 spans 15 residues. Germline V gene lookup returns CDR1 MNHEY and CDR2 SMNVEV (reference sequence). Here the CDR3 reads CASSLLAGASYEQYV. DNA of the CDR3: TGTGCCAGCAGTTTACTAGCGGGAGCATCCTACGAGCAGTACGTC.

The CDR3 DNA follows: TGTGCCAGCAGTTTGACGGGGACAGACACCTACGAGCAGTACTTC. Translated, it gives CASSLTGTDTYEQYF. The chain employs TRBV27 and TRBJ2-7; 7 bases are shared with TRBD1. The germline gives CDR1 MNHEY, CDR2 SMNVEV (reference sequence). This CDR3 contains 15 residues. Trimming at V came to 3 bases and at J to 2 bases, leaving 7 bases not matched to a gene.

V usage is TRBV6-4 and J usage is TRBJ1-2, with no clear D. V shed 0 bases and J shed 8 bases, with 7 bases lying between them. Per germline, CDR1 MRHNA and CDR2 SNTAGT. The CDR3 spans 12 residues. The CDR3 sequence: CASSDSTTGYTF. DNA of the CDR3: TGTGCCAGCAGTGACTCCACGACAGGCTACACCTTC.

The genes are TRBV3-1 (or the pseudogene TRBV3-2) and TRBJ1-5, with a tentative D call TRBD1 (5 bases). The germline V and J ends were trimmed by 1 base and 5 bases, with 9 bases remaining between them. Germline V gene lookup returns CDR1 LGHDT and CDR2 YNNKEL (reference sequence). CDR3 size: 14 residues. The chain's CDR3 is CASSQAGWDQPQHF. Here the CDR3 DNA reads TGTGCCAGCAGCCAAGCAGGGTGGGATCAGCCCCAGCATTTT.

The CDR3 bases are TGTGCCAGTAGTATAGATCTCTTTTTTGCTAGCGGGAGGACCTACAATGAGCAGTTCTTC. It specifies CASSIDLFFASGRTYNEQFF. The chain employs TRBV19 and TRBJ2-1, with 11 bases lining up with TRBD2. V shed 0 bases, J shed 2 bases, and the junction held 12 bases outside the gene matches. CDR3 length: 20 residues. Germline CDR1 is LNHDA and CDR2 is SQIVND (reference sequence).

The rearrangement links TRBV19 to TRBJ1-4, with D possibly matching TRBD1 (6 bases). Germline values: CDR1 LNHDA, CDR2 SQIVND (reference sequence). The CDR3 length is 12 residues. V was shortened by 5 bases and J by 7 bases, with 8 bases between the two germline ends. CDR3 amino acids: CASSLTGEKLFF. CDR3 bases: TGTGCCAGTAGTCTGACAGGTGAAAAACTGTTTTTT.

The V call is TRBV29-1, the J call TRBJ1-1; 11 nucleotides line up with TRBD1. Germline CDR1 is SQVTM and CDR2 is ANQGSEA. CDR3 length equals 16 residues. The J segment lost 7 bases and the V segment lost 6 bases, leaving 16 bases of the junction unmatched. In DNA, the CDR3 is TGCAGCGTGGCCGGACAGGGGGCTGGTAAGATTAATGAAGCTTTCTTT. This translates into CSVAGQGAGKINEAFF.

The V gene is TRBV29-1, the J gene TRBJ2-3; perhaps TRBD1 as D (5 bases). This CDR3 spans 16 amino acids. Per the germline V gene, CDR1 is SQVTM and CDR2 is ANQGSEA. V was clipped by 4 bases and J by 6 bases, with 23 bases between them. The CDR3 here is CSVGLAWQGFFDTQYF. DNA for the CDR3: TGCAGCGTTGGCCTGGCATGGCAGGGCTTCTTCGATACGCAGTATTTT.

The rearrangement links TRBV9 to TRBJ1-3; D ambiguous. CDR3 size: 13 residues. CDR1 is SGDLS and CDR2 is YYNGEE in the germline V gene. The V gene lost 1 base and the J gene lost 3 bases, with 5 bases spanning the gap. The chain's CDR3 is CASSVSFGNTIYF. DNA of the CDR3: TGTGCCAGCAGCGTAAGCTTTGGAAACACCATATATTTT.

The V gene is TRBV6-1, the J gene TRBJ1-4; 7 bases fit TRBD1. V lost 3 bases to trimming and J lost 7 bases; unmatched junction nucleotides: 8. The CDR3 spans 15 residues. Germline V gene lookup returns CDR1 MNHNS and CDR2 SASEGT. The chain's CDR3 is CASSDPQGGVEKLFF. The DNA of the CDR3 is TGTGCCAGCAGTGATCCTCAAGGGGGCGTTGAAAAACTGTTTTTT.